The 25 T cell receptor beta chains in this list originate from one sample, sequenced in a study of cytomegalovirus exposure and HLA in healthy donors. PCR primers comprised 60 Vbeta and 13 Jbeta primers. The table came from immunoSEQ multiplex PCR; TCRdb's copy has only in-frame clones and leaves some out. The table lists roughly 84,000 clones, roughly four fifths of them singletons, with 10% to 15% in the top ten. Sequenced material: PBMCs. These receptors were taken from a human donor in good health.

This clone was seen ten or more times. The V and J genes are TRBV6-5 and TRBJ1-6; D might be TRBD1 (5 bases). The CDR3 is 16 amino acids. V was pared by 2 bases and J by 7 bases, with 15 bases between. CDR1 is MNHEY and CDR2 is SVGAGI in the germline V gene. In nucleotides, the CDR3 is TGTGCCAGCAGTTACCACCCGCGGGGCTCAAATTCACCCCTCCACTTT. Translating gives CASSYHPRGSNSPLHF.

Only a few counts were recorded for this clone. The chain links TRBV10-1 to TRBJ1-5; D is ambiguous. Trimming cost V 3 bases and J 10 bases, with 7 bases left between them. Germline V gene lookup returns CDR1 WNHNN and CDR2 SYGVQD (reference sequence). This CDR3 region has 11 residues. CDR3 nucleotides: TGCGCCAGCAGTGAATTAGCTCCCCAGCATTTT. It codes for CASSELAPQHF.

The V and J genes are TRBV6-1 and TRBJ1-4, with D tentatively TRBD1 (5 bases). Germline V gene sequence: CDR1 MNHNS, CDR2 SASEGT. V lost 2 bases to trimming and J lost 10 bases, with 11 bases between them. The CDR3 is 13 residues long. CDR3 in DNA: TGTGCCAGCAGTGAAACGGGGGGGTTAAAACTGTTTTTT. Its protein product is CASSETGGLKLFF.

The chain couples TRBV7-8 to TRBJ2-7, with 7 bases lining up with TRBD1. Germline V gene data show CDR1 as SGHVS and CDR2 as FQNEAQ. The length of the CDR3 is 14 residues. The trim removed 5 bases at V and 3 bases at J, leaving 7 bases unmatched. The CDR3 loop reads CASSPRDRFYEQYF. The CDR3 DNA follows: TGTGCCAGCAGCCCCCGGGACAGATTCTACGAGCAGTACTTC.

V is TRBV6-5 and J is TRBJ1-1; D perhaps matches TRBD1 (5 bases). This CDR3 is built from 15 residues. Germline loops: CDR1 MNHEY, CDR2 SVGAGI. Trimming left V 0 bases short and J 11 bases short, with 19 bases between. CDR3 nucleotides: TGTGCCAGCAGTTACTCGCAGAGCCCTGGGGGGGTGGCTTTCTTT. Its protein is CASSYSQSPGGVAFF.

The V gene is TRBV5-1, the J gene TRBJ2-1; TRBD2 aligns across 10 bases. Trimming removed 6 bases from V and 0 bases from J; junction bases left unmatched: 18. This CDR3 is 20 amino acids long. Germline V gives CDR1 SGHRS, CDR2 YFSETQ. In DNA, the CDR3 is TGCGCCAGCACCATCTTCCCTAGCGGGGGACACCAGAGCTCCTACAATGAGCAGTTCTTC. It is translated as CASTIFPSGGHQSSYNEQFF.

This chain joins TRBV6-6 and TRBJ1-4, with 11 bases identical to TRBD1. Unmatched junction bases numbered 6, after V lost 2 bases and J lost 7 bases. Looked up from germline, CDR1 is MNHNY and CDR2 is SVGAGI (reference sequence). This CDR3 comprises 16 residues. CDR3 nucleotide sequence: TGTGCCAGCAGTTACGGGGACAGGGGGGTCTTTGAAAAACTGTTTTTT. Encoded protein: CASSYGDRGVFEKLFF.

The V and J genes are TRBV19 and TRBJ1-5, with TRBD1 as a possible D gene (5 bases). Trimming stripped 1 base from V and 2 bases from J, with 18 bases between. The CDR3 is 18 amino acids. Germline loops: CDR1 LNHDA, CDR2 SQIVND (reference sequence). The CDR3 region is CASSIGIQGGRGNQPQHF. CDR3 DNA sequence: TGTGCCAGTAGTATAGGTATCCAGGGAGGAAGGGGCAATCAGCCCCAGCATTTT.

The chain has TRBV5-1 and TRBJ2-5; unclear D gene. This CDR3 is 13 amino acids long. The V gene lost 0 bases and the J gene lost 3 bases, with 6 bases spanning the gap. The germline gives CDR1 SGHRS, CDR2 YFSETQ. DNA of the CDR3: TGCGCCAGCAGCTTGGGTCTAAAAGAGACCCAGTACTTC. Translation gives CASSLGLKETQYF.

This clone was observed a handful of times. The chain employs TRBV7-2 and TRBJ2-5; TRBD2 might be the D (7 bases). This CDR3 contains 13 residues. Germline CDR1 and CDR2: SGHTA and FQGNSA. Between the trimmed V and J ends, which lost 8 bases and 0 bases, there was a span of 10 bases. The CDR3 DNA follows: TGTGCCAGCGCGGGGGCGAACCAAGAGACCCAGTACTTC. Its translation is CASAGANQETQYF.

This rearrangement joins TRBV11-2 to TRBJ2-5; D is perhaps TRBD1 (5 bases). Germline CDR1 is SGHAT and CDR2 is FQNNGV. CDR3 length: 15 residues. Trimming removed 6 bases from V and 1 base from J, with 15 bases in between. In DNA form, the CDR3 reads TGTGCCAGCAGACCGATTCAGGGTCGCCAAGAGACCCAGTACTTC. As protein: CASRPIQGRQETQYF. Full variable domain (rest looked up from reference TRBV11-2 and TRBJ2-5): EAGVAQSPRYKIIEKRQSVAFWCNPISGHATLYWYQQILGQGPKLLIQFQNNGVVDDSQLPKDRFSAERLKGVDSTLKIQPAKLEDSAVYLCASRPIQGRQETQYFGPGTRLLVL.

V and J are TRBV5-1 and TRBJ2-7; TRBD1 matches at 9 bases. V lost 4 bases and J lost 0; bases outside the gene matches: 2. The length of the CDR3 is 14 residues. Germline CDR1 and CDR2: SGHRS and YFSETQ. The CDR3 reads CASSTDRGSYEQYF. In nucleotides, the CDR3 is TGCGCCAGCAGCACGGACAGGGGCTCCTACGAGCAGTACTTC.

The J gene is TRBJ2-3, the V gene TRBV9, with TRBD1 identical over 7 bases. Losses at the gene ends were 4 bases for V and 6 bases for J; bases not matched to a gene: 8. This CDR3 is 14 amino acids long. Germline V lookup: CDR1 SGDLS, CDR2 YYNGEE. The CDR3 bases are TGTGCCAGCAGCCCCACAGGGGTTACCGATACGCAGTATTTT. Protein product: CASSPTGVTDTQYF. Based on the CDR3 plus reference TRBV9 and TRBJ2-3, the full variable domain is DSGVTQTPKHLITATGQRVTLRCSPRSGDLSVYWYQQSLDQGLQFLIQYYNGEERAKGNILERFSAQQFPDLHSELNLSSLELGDSALYFCASSPTGVTDTQYFGPGTRLTVL.

Notes on this clone: A read error may account for a junction end that differs from germline. V and J are TRBV27 and TRBJ2-7, with 7 positions matching TRBD1. The CDR3 runs 13 residues. CDR1 and CDR2 (germline): MNHEY, SMNVEV (reference sequence). The CDR3 loop reads CAGSRDSTYEQYF. The CDR3 DNA reads as TGTGCCGGCAGTAGGGACAGCACCTACGAGCAGTACTTC.

This sequence joins TRBV29-1 and TRBJ1-1; 11 bases match TRBD1. V was pared by 7 bases and J by 3 bases, with 4 bases of the junction left unmatched. The CDR3 length is 13 residues. The V gene's germline CDR1 is SQVTM and CDR2 ANQGSEA. CDR3 bases: TGCAGCGCTTGGGACAGGGGGTACACTGAAGCTTTCTTT. Amino acid sequence: CSAWDRGYTEAFF.

This clone was seen just once. The V call is TRBV5-1, the J call TRBJ2-7, with D unclear. The germline V gene encodes CDR1 SGHRS and CDR2 YFSETQ. The length of the CDR3 is 13 residues. Trimming removed 4 bases at V and 2 bases at J, with 10 bases between. In nucleotides, the CDR3 is TGCGCCAGCAGCGCCCCTACGCCCTACGAGCAGTACTTC. It yields the protein CASSAPTPYEQYF.

This chain joins TRBV5-1 and TRBJ2-3; 10 bases are shared with TRBD2. This CDR3 has 19 residues. The ends lost 5 bases at V and 0 bases at J; junction bases unmatched: 15. CDR1 is SGHRS and CDR2 is YFSETQ in the germline V gene. The CDR3 bases are TGCGCCAGCAGGTCCACGTGGGCTAGCGGGAGAGCCAGCACAGATACGCAGTATTTT. Amino acids: CASRSTWASGRASTDTQYF.

This clone was counted many times. This sequence joins TRBV6-5 and TRBJ2-5, with D perhaps matching TRBD1 (6 bases). V was clipped by 6 bases and J by 6 bases, with 17 bases between them. Germline V gene lookup returns CDR1 MNHEY and CDR2 SVGAGI. This CDR3 is built from 14 residues. The CDR3 sequence: CASSHHGTRKTQYF. The DNA of the CDR3 is TGTGCCAGCAGCCACCACGGGACAAGGAAGACCCAGTACTTC.

The chain is built from TRBV29-1 and TRBJ2-5, with TRBD1 matching 10 bases. V shed 7 bases, J shed 7 bases, and the junction held 12 bases outside the gene matches. The CDR3 spans 14 residues. Germline V gene data show CDR1 as SQVTM and CDR2 as ANQGSEA. The CDR3 DNA follows: TGCAGCGGGACCGGGACAGGGGCCCCTTGGACCCAGTACTTC. Residues: CSGTGTGAPWTQYF.

This chain links TRBV27 with TRBJ1-2, with D perhaps TRBD1 (5 bases). CDR1 is MNHEY, CDR2 SMNVEV, per germline (reference sequence). CDR3 length: 14 residues. V lost 6 bases to trimming and J lost 8 bases, with 19 bases between them. The CDR3 loop is CASRWGEGYGGYTF. The DNA of the CDR3 is TGTGCCAGCAGGTGGGGGGAGGGCTACGGCGGCTACACCTTC.

V gene TRBV7-9 combines with J gene TRBJ2-1; D might be TRBD2 (5 bases). Trimming cost V 1 base and J 4 bases, with 5 bases left between them. Germline CDR1 SEHNR, CDR2 FQNEAQ (reference sequence). CDR3 length equals 13 residues. CDR3 DNA sequence: TGTGCCAGCAGCTTAGGGGAGTACAATGAGCAGTTCTTC. Translated: CASSLGEYNEQFF.

This rearrangement joins TRBV6-8 to TRBJ2-7; 7 positions match TRBD1. The V and J ends lost 6 bases and 1 base, in that order; junction bases with no gene match: 12. The germline gives CDR1 MNHGY, CDR2 SAAAGT. The length of the CDR3 is 16 residues. CDR3 DNA sequence: TGTGCCAGCAGAAATAAGAACAGGGGAACTTCCTACGAGCAGTACTTC. This codes for CASRNKNRGTSYEQYF.

CDR3 protein: CATSRDLRFYGYTF. In DNA form, the CDR3 reads TGTGCCACCAGCAGAGATTTGCGCTTTTATGGCTACACCTTC. The rearrangement uses TRBV15 and TRBJ1-2; D is unresolved. CDR1 and CDR2 (germline): LNHNV, YYDKDF (reference sequence). The CDR3 is made up of 14 amino acids. V lost 0 bases to trimming and J lost 5 bases, with 10 bases between them.

The chain uses TRBV15 and TRBJ1-1; 11 nucleotides line up with TRBD1. In germline, CDR1 is LNHNV, CDR2 YYDKDF (reference sequence). Germline trimming cut 5 bases from V and 3 bases from J; bases unmatched to any gene: 8. The CDR3 extends over 16 amino acids. As DNA, the CDR3 is TGTGCCACCAGCGCCAGAGGGACAGGGGGTCACACTGAAGCTTTCTTT. Translation: CATSARGTGGHTEAFF.

The chain carries TRBV10-3 and TRBJ2-2; perhaps TRBD1 as D (6 bases). CDR1 and CDR2 (germline): ENHRY, SYGVKD. The CDR3 runs 14 residues. Trimming shortened V by 8 bases and J by 1 base, and 11 bases separated the two germline ends. The CDR3 DNA reads as TGTGCCATCTCGCGACAGGAGAACACCGGGGAGCTGTTTTTT. Translated: CAISRQENTGELFF.